The present T cell receptor beta chain was sequenced within a study of blood T cell repertoires in COVID-19. V was pared by 6 bases and J by 6 bases, with 8 bases of the junction left unmatched. The CDR3 spans 14 residues. CDR1 is MNHEY and CDR2 is SMNVEV in the germline V gene (reference sequence). The method was immunoSEQ multiplex PCR; TCRdb's version includes in-frame clones alone and lacks a portion of them. The table has under 250,000 clones, about 87% seen once. The chain has TRBV27 and TRBJ2-4, with 7 bases that match TRBD2. The sample consisted of PBMCs or T cells enriched from blood (not recorded which). The receptor comes from a woman aged 40-49 years who had been exposed to COVID-19. The CDR3 sequence: CASSQWGEGNIQYF. In DNA form, the CDR3 reads TGTGCCAGCAGCCAGTGGGGGGAGGGAAACATTCAGTACTTC.